The 25 T cell receptor beta chains below all came from one sample that was sequenced in a study of T cells in Graves' hyperthyroidism and ophthalmopathy. RNA transcripts were the template for amplifying TCR beta CDR3 regions. HTBI primers were used for first-round RT-PCR of the TCR CDR3. TCRdb reprocessed the multiplex PCR reads with MiXCR, giving one entry per CDR3 protein. The data show under 700,000 distinct CDR3 sequences, 40% to 55% seen once. The sample comprised peripheral blood or thyroid tissue (not recorded which). These receptors were taken from a woman aged 18 to 35 with Graves' hyperthyroidism.

This clonotype was seen only once. The chain combines TRBV20-1 with TRBJ1-1; no definite D call. CDR3 length equals 10 residues. The V end lost 2 bases, the J end lost 3 bases, and 1 base lay between the germline ends. In germline, CDR1 is DFQATT, CDR2 SNEGSKA (reference sequence). The chain's CDR3 is CSARHTEAFF. CDR3 coding DNA: TGCAGTGCTAGACACACTGAAGCTTTCTTT.

Concerning this clonotype itself: An end of the junction does not agree with germline; a read error may underlie this. J is TRBJ1-1 and V is TRBV7-2; unclear D gene. Germline V CDR1 and CDR2: SGHTA, FQGNSA. The CDR3 spans 14 residues. In DNA, the CDR3 is TGTGCCAACAGCCTCTCAGCGAGGAACACTGAAGCTTTCTTT. This encodes CANSLSARNTEAFF.

The V and J genes are TRBV7-9 and TRBJ2-5; 7 bases fit TRBD2. The CDR3 sequence is 15 residues long. Germline lookup yields CDR1 SEHNR and CDR2 FQNEAQ (reference sequence). The trim removed 6 bases at V and 2 bases at J, leaving 9 bases unmatched. For the CDR3, the DNA is TGTGCCAGCAGTTACACCGGGAGGCCACAAGAGACCCAGTACTTC. Translated: CASSYTGRPQETQYF.

This sequence joins TRBV7-8 and TRBJ1-3; D gene uncertain. V was clipped by 5 bases and J by 1 base, with 12 bases between them. The CDR3 is made up of 15 amino acids. Germline CDR1 and CDR2: SGHVS and FQNEAQ. CDR3 nucleotides: TGTGCCAGCAGCCAAGATGGAGATTCTGGAAACACCATATATTTT. It codes for CASSQDGDSGNTIYF.

Ten or more counts support this clonotype. The J gene is TRBJ2-5, the V gene TRBV6-5, with D tentatively TRBD1 (5 bases). Germline assignment: CDR1 MNHEY and CDR2 SVGAGI. The CDR3 sequence is 14 residues long. V shed 2 bases and J shed 2 bases, with 9 bases lying between them. As DNA, the CDR3 is TGTGCCAGCAGTTACGGGGCAGCACAAGAGACCCAGTACTTC. Translation gives CASSYGAAQETQYF.

The V and J genes are TRBV29-1 and TRBJ1-2, with D unclear. The germline V gene has CDR1 SQVTM and CDR2 ANQGSEA. V gave up 7 bases and J gave up 4 bases, with 7 bases separating them. The CDR3 runs to 10 residues. This chain's CDR3 is CSDTTYGYTF. The CDR3 DNA follows: TGCAGCGATACGACCTATGGCTACACCTTC.

This clonotype was counted once. This may arise from a read error, as a much more abundant clone is one base away. CDR3 nucleotides: TGTGCCAGCAGCCTCAGGGGGGACCCCTCCTACGAGCAGTACTTC. This encodes CASSLRGDPSYEQYF. The chain joins TRBV2 to TRBJ2-7, with D perhaps matching TRBD1 (7 bases). The CDR3 consists of 15 residues. V lost 6 bases to trimming and J lost 0 bases, with 15 bases between them. Germline V lookup: CDR1 SNHLY, CDR2 FYNNEI.

This clonotype was picked up a small number of times. This CDR3 reads CSVEDRTSRTYEQYF. CDR3 nucleotides: TGCAGCGTTGAAGACAGGACCTCTCGGACGTACGAGCAGTACTTC. The V call is TRBV29-1, the J call TRBJ2-7; no clear D gene. CDR1 SQVTM and CDR2 ANQGSEA come from the germline V gene. Deletions cut 0 bases from V and 4 bases from J, with 16 bases between. The CDR3 totals 15 residues.

The chain couples TRBV2 to TRBJ2-7; D ambiguous. CDR3 size: 14 residues. V lost 5 bases to trimming and J lost 4 bases, with 15 bases between them. In germline, CDR1 is SNHLY, CDR2 FYNNEI. The DNA of the CDR3 is TGTGCCAGCAGTACGAGCCGGGCCCTTTACGAGCAGTACTTC. This gives the protein CASSTSRALYEQYF.

This clonotype has at least ten counts. The chain has TRBV29-1 and TRBJ1-2; no clear D. V shed 4 bases and J shed 3 bases, with 15 bases lying between them. In germline, CDR1 is SQVTM, CDR2 ANQGSEA. The CDR3 has 14 residues. The CDR3 DNA is TGCAGCGTTGCCCGAGAAGAGTACGACTATGGCTACACCTTC. Amino acid sequence: CSVAREEYDYGYTF.

In its sample, this clonotype was seen many times. The chain uses TRBV7-8 and TRBJ2-7; D is undetermined. The CDR3 runs 14 residues. The V and J ends lost 1 base and 3 bases respectively, with 10 bases between them. Germline V gives CDR1 SGHVS, CDR2 FQNEAQ. This chain's CDR3 is CASSLVSFGYEQYF. CDR3 DNA sequence: TGTGCCAGCAGCTTAGTCTCATTCGGCTACGAGCAGTACTTC.

This clonotype was observed at least ten times. The V and J genes are TRBV29-1 and TRBJ2-5; D may be TRBD2 (5 bases). CDR1 is SQVTM and CDR2 is ANQGSEA in the germline V gene. Trimming took 4 bases from V and 5 from J, leaving 11 bases between them. This CDR3 is built from 12 residues. The CDR3 sequence is CSVGPGVETQYF. CDR3 nucleotides: TGCAGCGTTGGACCCGGGGTGGAGACCCAGTACTTC. The full variable domain, rest sourced from reference TRBV29-1 and TRBJ2-5, is SAVISQKPSRDICQRGTSLTIQCQVDSQVTMMFWYRQQPGQSLTLIATANQGSEATYESGFVIDKFPISRPNLTFSTLTVSNMSPEDSSIYLCSVGPGVETQYFGPGTRLLVL.

Turning to this clonotype: At one boundary the junction diverges from the germline segment, which might be a read error. This chain uses TRBV24-1 with TRBJ2-5, with D perhaps TRBD2 (6 bases). CDR1 KGHDR and CDR2 SFDVKD come from the germline V gene. This CDR3 is 16 amino acids long. CDR3 sequence (DNA): TGTGCCAGCAGTGGCCCCGAGGGGACTTACCAAGAGACCCAGTACTTC. Residues: CASSGPEGTYQETQYF.

The rearrangement joins TRBV20-1 to TRBJ1-6; TRBD1 agrees at 8 bases. Per the germline V gene, CDR1 is DFQATT and CDR2 is SNEGSKA (reference sequence). V was pared by 6 bases and J by 5 bases, with 9 bases of the junction left unmatched. The CDR3 consists of 15 residues. The CDR3: CSASGTGYNNSPLHF. CDR3 nucleotides: TGCAGTGCCTCAGGGACAGGATACAATAATTCACCCCTCCACTTT.

V gene TRBV12-3 or TRBV12-4 combines with J gene TRBJ2-5, with D possibly matching TRBD2 (6 bases). There are 14 residues in the CDR3. Trimming took off 2 bases at V and 7 bases at J, with 14 bases between the two ends. The CDR3 reads CASSLRTGAWTQYF. The CDR3 nucleotides are TGTGCCAGCAGTTTACGGACGGGAGCATGGACCCAGTACTTC.

This clonotype has a count of ten or more. V is TRBV29-1 and J is TRBJ1-1, with D maybe TRBD1 (5 bases). Germline lookup yields CDR1 SQVTM and CDR2 ANQGSEA. Trimming stripped 7 bases from V and 3 bases from J, with 9 bases between. The CDR3 consists of 11 residues. The CDR3 coding sequence is TGCAGCGCCGGGGGGGACACTGAAGCTTTCTTT. As protein: CSAGGDTEAFF.

In this sample, this clonotype turned up many times. The gene calls are TRBV15 and TRBJ1-1, with a weak D call TRBD1 (5 bases). The CDR3 is 15 amino acids. Germline V gene data show CDR1 as LNHNV and CDR2 as YYDKDF (reference sequence). The germline V and J ends were trimmed by 2 bases and 1 base, with 11 bases remaining between them. The chain's CDR3 is CATSRPGGSNTEAFF. DNA for the CDR3: TGTGCCACCAGCAGACCGGGGGGGTCGAACACTGAAGCTTTCTTT.

Comments on this clonotype: A much larger clone lies a single base off, so this may be a read error. The rearrangement links TRBV11-2 to TRBJ2-7, with D tentatively TRBD1 (6 bases). The CDR3 extends over 15 amino acids. Germline CDR1 is SGHAT and CDR2 is FQNNGV. The CDR3 sequence: CASGLVEGVGYEQYF. DNA of the CDR3: TGTGCCAGCGGCTTAGTTGAGGGGGTGGGCTACGAGCAGTACTTC.

The chain employs TRBV2 and TRBJ2-7, with no clear D. Germline-derived CDR1 and CDR2 are SNHLY and FYNNEI. The V and J ends lost 8 bases and 3 bases respectively, with 23 bases between them. This CDR3 region has 16 residues. CDR3 nucleotide sequence: TGTGCCAGCGGAAGGACCCACCTCAGCTTCCTCTACGAGCAGTACTTC. It yields the protein CASGRTHLSFLYEQYF. The variable domain in full, completed from reference TRBV2 and TRBJ2-7, reads EPEVTQTPSHQVTQMGQEVILRCVPISNHLYFYWYRQILGQKVEFLVSFYNNEISEKSEIFDDQFSVERPDGSNFTLKIRSTKLEDSAMYFCASGRTHLSFLYEQYFGPGTRLTVT.

This clonotype has a count of ten or more. The chain joins TRBV20-1 to TRBJ1-5, with a possible D match to TRBD1 (5 bases). V was pared by 4 bases and J by 9 bases, with 16 bases between. Looked up from germline, CDR1 is DFQATT and CDR2 is SNEGSKA (reference sequence). This CDR3 comprises 13 residues. DNA for the CDR3: TGCAGTGCTACCGACAGCTCTATACGGCCCCAGCATTTT. This sequence encodes CSATDSSIRPQHF.

This clonotype has a count of ten or more. The chain recombines TRBV7-9 with TRBJ2-7, with D possibly being TRBD1 (6 bases). Germline values: CDR1 SEHNR, CDR2 FQNEAQ (reference sequence). Between the trimmed V and J ends, which lost 1 base and 0 bases, there was a span of 10 bases. The CDR3 runs to 15 residues. In DNA form, the CDR3 reads TGTGCCAGCAGCTTAGGGGGACAAAGCTCCTACGAGCAGTACTTC. Amino acids: CASSLGGQSSYEQYF.

This clonotype was recorded a few times. This rearrangement joins TRBV20-1 to TRBJ2-7, with D unclear. This CDR3 region has 10 residues. Germline assignment: CDR1 DFQATT and CDR2 SNEGSKA (reference sequence). Trimming removed 4 bases at V and 5 bases at J, with 6 bases between. The CDR3 protein is CSANSNEQYF. For the CDR3, the DNA is TGCAGTGCTAACAGTAACGAGCAGTACTTC.

This clonotype was detected a few times. The J gene is TRBJ1-1, the V gene TRBV7-2; D is uncertain. Germline loops: CDR1 SGHTA, CDR2 FQGNSA. This CDR3 is built from 14 residues. V was pared by 4 bases and J by 1 base, with 10 bases between. The CDR3 DNA reads TGTGCCAGCAGCTGGTCGGTGAGGAACACTGAAGCTTTCTTT. Translated, it gives CASSWSVRNTEAFF.

This chain connects TRBV5-1 to TRBJ2-2; no firm D call. This CDR3 has 16 amino acids. V shed 4 bases and J shed 7 bases, with 20 bases lying between them. From germline, CDR1 is SGHRS and CDR2 YFSETQ. For the CDR3, the DNA is TGCGCCAGCAGCCCAGACGCACGGCGAACGGGCGGGGAGCTGTTTTTT. Translated: CASSPDARRTGGELFF.

The V call is TRBV20-1, the J call TRBJ2-7; 7 bases agree with TRBD2. Germline trimming cut 6 bases from V and 0 bases from J; bases unmatched to any gene: 11. There are 15 residues in the CDR3. Germline V gives CDR1 DFQATT, CDR2 SNEGSKA (reference sequence). As DNA, the CDR3 is TGCAGTGCCCAGTCTGCTACGGGAGGCTCCTACGAGCAGTACTTC. It translates to CSAQSATGGSYEQYF.